This T cell receptor (beta chain) was retrieved from a study of cytomegalovirus exposure and HLA in healthy donors. The study's findings and limits: In vitro data verified a few CMV-associated chains as specific for CMV antigens. The only immune exposure information that was available was CMV serostatus.

Participants comprised healthy donors of bone marrow. The study ran its PCR with 60 Vbeta and 13 Jbeta primers. Methods used by the authors: In a later analysis, of roughly 83 million unique beta chains, some 10 million appeared in at least two donors. This table comes from immunoSEQ multiplex PCR, and its TCRdb copy is limited to in-frame clones, with some not included. V, J and clone size were drawn from that table, and D and trimming were deduced from the DNA. This table has approximately 100,000 clones, roughly 71% appearing once. This clone showed up just a few times. The antigen remains unidentified. In germline, CDR1 is SQVTM, CDR2 ANQGSEA. The CDR3 has 14 amino acids. Trimming removed 4 bases from V and 5 bases from J; junction bases left unmatched: 8.

The receptor's source is a man aged 35 to 55 in good health and CMV-seropositive. The gene calls are TRBV29-1 and TRBJ2-5; 9 bases fit TRBD2. The sequenced material came from PBMCs. The CDR3 coding sequence is TGCAGCGTTGTGGGCGGGAGGGCCGGCGAGACCCAGTACTTC. Amino acids: CSVVGGRAGETQYF.